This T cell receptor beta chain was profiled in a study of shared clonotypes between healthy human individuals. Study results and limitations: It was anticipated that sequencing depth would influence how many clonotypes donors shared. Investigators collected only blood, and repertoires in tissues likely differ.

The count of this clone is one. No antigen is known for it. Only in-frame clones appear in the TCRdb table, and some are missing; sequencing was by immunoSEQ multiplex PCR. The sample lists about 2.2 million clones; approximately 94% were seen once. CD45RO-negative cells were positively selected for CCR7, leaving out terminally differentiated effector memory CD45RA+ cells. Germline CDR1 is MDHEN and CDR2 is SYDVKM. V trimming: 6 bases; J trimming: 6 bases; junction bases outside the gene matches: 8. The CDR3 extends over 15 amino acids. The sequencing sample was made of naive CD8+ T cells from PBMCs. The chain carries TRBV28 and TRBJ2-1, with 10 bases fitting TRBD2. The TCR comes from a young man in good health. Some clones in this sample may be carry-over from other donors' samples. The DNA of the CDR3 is TGTGCCAGCAGGACCTTAGCGGGAGGTCTCAATGAGCAGTTCTTC. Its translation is CASRTLAGGLNEQFF.